What follows is one T cell receptor beta chain and its context. Its antigen is not identified. V was shortened by 3 bases and J by 11 bases, with 8 bases between the two germline ends. Germline V lookup: CDR1 DFQATT, CDR2 SNEGSKA (reference sequence). This CDR3 spans 11 amino acids. The sample originates from a study of vaccination effects on CD4 cells after COVID-19. Study-level background: It was a median of 72 days after the second dose that post-vaccine samples were obtained. General study results and limits: In the late period after vaccination, infection- and vaccine-induced clones contracted markedly.

Isolating CD4+ T cells followed more than 9 days of culture. All study participants received two doses of BNT162b2 or mRNA-1273 vaccine. Prior SARS-CoV-2 infection was absent in the vaccine recipients, as shown by negative nucleocapsid antibodies. Fresh IL-2-containing medium replaced half the medium on days 3 and 7. The method was immunoSEQ multiplex PCR; TCRdb's version includes in-frame clones alone and lacks a portion of them. The data hold around 66,000 clones, with 74% observed a single time. The clonotype originates from a human donor who received a COVID-19 vaccine. The specimen was CD4+ T cells from PBMCs cultured without peptide, collected after COVID-19 vaccination. V usage is TRBV20-1 and J usage is TRBJ2-6; D is perhaps TRBD2 (5 bases). CDR3 bases: TGCAGTGCTAGGGACTTGGACGTCCTGACTTTC. Its protein product is CSARDLDVLTF.